The 3 T cell receptor beta chains in this list originate from one sample, sequenced in a study of shared clonotypes between healthy human individuals. Selected positively for CCR7 and CD45RO-negative, naive CD8 cells excluded terminally differentiated effector memory CD45RA+ cells. The method was immunoSEQ multiplex PCR; TCRdb's version includes in-frame clones alone and lacks a portion of them. The sample consists of roughly 2.1 million clones, more than 85% of them appearing once. Sequencing was done on a sample of naive CD8+ T cells from PBMCs. These TCRs come from a man younger than 35 in good health. Some clones in this sample may be carry-over from other donors' samples.

The chain joins TRBV28 to TRBJ2-3; 7 nucleotides agree with TRBD2. The V gene's germline CDR1 is MDHEN and CDR2 SYDVKM. The CDR3 runs to 18 residues. After removal of 9 bases from V and 0 bases from J, the junction contained 18 bases not matched to a gene. This chain's CDR3 is CASITSDRKFYSTDTQYF. CDR3 sequence (DNA): TGTGCCAGTATTACTAGCGACCGGAAGTTCTATAGCACAGATACGCAGTATTTT. Supplemented by reference TRBV28 and TRBJ2-3, the full variable domain reads DVKVTQSSRYLVKRTGEKVFLECVQDMDHENMFWYRQDPGLGLRLIYFSYDVKMKEKGDIPEGYSVSREKKERFSLILESASTNQTSMYLCASITSDRKFYSTDTQYFGPGTRLTVL.

The V and J genes are TRBV25-1 and TRBJ2-7; 8 bases are a match to TRBD1. The V gene's germline CDR1 is MGHDK and CDR2 SYGVNS. This CDR3 comprises 14 residues. V lost 5 bases, J lost 3 bases, and 6 bases stayed unmatched. The CDR3 DNA follows: TGTGCCAGCAGTCAACAGGGGGTCGGCTACGAGCAGTACTTC. As protein: CASSQQGVGYEQYF.

The V and J genes are TRBV9 and TRBJ2-1; 9 bases are shared with TRBD2. The CDR3 sequence is 15 residues long. Germline-derived CDR1 and CDR2 are SGDLS and YYNGEE. J gave up 6 bases and V 3 bases, and 7 bases lay outside the gene matches. The DNA of the CDR3 is TGTGCCAGCAGCGCCGGAGCGGGAGGCCCCAATGAGCAGTTCTTC. Translated: CASSAGAGGPNEQFF.